The TCR beta chain under discussion was sequenced for a study of blood T cell repertoires in COVID-19. Sequencing used immunoSEQ multiplex PCR; TCRdb keeps in-frame clones, though not all of them. This table holds about 190,000 clones, just under 85% found once. The germline CDR1 and CDR2 sequences are MGHRA and YSYEKL. The CDR3 consists of 17 residues. V was clipped by 1 base and J by 8 bases; unmatched bases: 7. The V call is TRBV4-1, the J call TRBJ2-1, with 14 bases that match TRBD2. The sample consisted of peripheral blood. The sequence came from a woman in her seventies with active or convalescent COVID-19. CDR3 residues: CASSQGGLAGGMDEQFF. The DNA for the CDR3 is TGCGCCAGCAGCCAAGGTGGACTAGCGGGAGGAATGGATGAGCAGTTCTTC.